The 31 T cell receptor beta chains below all came from one sample that was sequenced in a study of cytomegalovirus exposure and HLA in healthy donors. Data came from immunoSEQ multiplex PCR; TCRdb stores just in-frame clones and leaves some out. The data contain about 110,000 clones, under 97% of them singletons. Sequences were obtained from PBMCs. These receptors originate from a young woman in good health and CMV-seronegative.

The chain recombines TRBV5-4 with TRBJ1-1; D not certain. Germline CDR1 and CDR2: SGHNT and YYREEE (reference sequence). There are 14 residues in the CDR3. Trimming removed 0 bases from V and 1 base from J, with 7 bases in between. This chain's CDR3 is CASSLGPKNTEAFF. Written as DNA, the CDR3 is TGTGCCAGCAGCTTGGGCCCTAAGAACACTGAAGCTTTCTTT.

The chain employs TRBV5-1 and TRBJ2-5; 9 positions match TRBD2. V was clipped by 7 bases and J by 1 base; unmatched bases: 5. In germline, CDR1 is SGHRS, CDR2 YFSETQ. The CDR3 contains 14 residues. The CDR3 region is CASRLAAGQETQYF. The CDR3 DNA is TGCGCCAGCCGACTAGCGGCGGGCCAAGAGACCCAGTACTTC.

The V gene is TRBV7-3, the J gene TRBJ2-1; 9 bases match TRBD2. V gave up 0 bases and J gave up 7 bases; unmatched junction bases: 4. There are 15 residues in the CDR3. CDR1 is SGHTA and CDR2 is FQGTGA in the germline V gene. The CDR3 region is CASSLTSGGRNEQFF. CDR3 coding DNA: TGTGCCAGCAGCTTAACTAGCGGGGGTAGGAATGAGCAGTTCTTC.

The rearrangement uses TRBV5-1 and TRBJ2-3, with no clear D. Germline CDR1 and CDR2: SGHRS and YFSETQ. The V end lost 1 base, the J end lost 0 bases, and 9 bases lay between the germline ends. This CDR3 has 15 amino acids. The CDR3 DNA sequence: TGCGCCAGCAGCTTGTGGAGCACTAGCACAGATACGCAGTATTTT. It translates to CASSLWSTSTDTQYF.

The sample holds one count of this clone. The chain couples TRBV11-2 to TRBJ2-2, with a possible D match to TRBD2 (5 bases). This CDR3 is built from 14 residues. Germline lookup yields CDR1 SGHAT and CDR2 FQNNGV. The V end was cut by 0 bases, the J end by 4 bases, with 6 bases between. CDR3 DNA: TGTGCCAGCAGCTTAGATGCGGGCACCGGGGAGCTGTTTTTT. Translating it yields CASSLDAGTGELFF.

The gene calls are TRBV2 and TRBJ1-1; no reliable D call. The CDR3 is made up of 15 amino acids. Germline lookup yields CDR1 SNHLY and CDR2 FYNNEI. V gave up 5 bases and J gave up 4 bases, with 17 bases separating them. CDR3 sequence (DNA): TGTGCCAGCAGTCCGTCGCCCCCGGCGGGCACTGAAGCTTTCTTT. Protein: CASSPSPPAGTEAFF.

This chain uses TRBV4-1 with TRBJ1-2; weak D call: TRBD1 (5 bases). V was trimmed by 0 bases and J by 1 base, leaving 9 bases between them. Germline CDR1 and CDR2: MGHRA and YSYEKL. The CDR3 has 15 amino acids. CDR3 coding DNA: TGCGCCAGCAGCCAAGATGGGGGAGGTAACTATGGCTACACCTTC. This translates into CASSQDGGGNYGYTF.

This chain joins TRBV7-2 and TRBJ2-3, with D perhaps TRBD1 (5 bases). Trimming cost V 0 bases and J 2 bases, with 12 bases left between them. Germline assignment: CDR1 SGHTA and CDR2 FQGNSA. The CDR3 runs to 16 residues. The CDR3 loop reads CASSLASGYPTDTQYF. CDR3 DNA sequence: TGTGCCAGCAGCTTAGCATCAGGGTACCCCACAGATACGCAGTATTTT.

The V call is TRBV5-4, the J call TRBJ2-5; weak D call: TRBD2 (5 bases). This CDR3 region has 13 residues. With 5 bases removed from V and 0 bases from J, the gap between germline ends came to 8 bases. The germline V gene has CDR1 SGHNT and CDR2 YYREEE (reference sequence). As DNA, the CDR3 is TGTGCCAGCAGTCCGGACTACCAAGAGACCCAGTACTTC. Protein sequence: CASSPDYQETQYF.

This clone was found once. The chain recombines TRBV19 with TRBJ1-1, with D unresolved. From germline, CDR1 is LNHDA and CDR2 SQIVND (reference sequence). The V end lost 3 bases, the J end lost 1 base, and 9 bases lay between the germline ends. The CDR3 has 14 amino acids. This chain's CDR3 is CASSMGRWNTEAFF. The CDR3, as DNA: TGTGCCAGTAGTATGGGCAGGTGGAACACTGAAGCTTTCTTT.

This clone has only one observation. The rearrangement joins TRBV30 to TRBJ2-5, with D possibly matching TRBD1 (6 bases). V was clipped by 3 bases and J by 5 bases, with 19 bases between them. Germline CDR1 reads GTSNPN; CDR2 reads SVGIG (reference sequence). CDR3 size: 15 residues. The CDR3 loop reads CAWSAFQGMEETQYF. CDR3 DNA: TGTGCCTGGAGCGCATTTCAGGGGATGGAGGAGACCCAGTACTTC.

Points on this clone: The junction shows a germline mismatch at one end, possibly a read error. The chain couples TRBV29-1 to TRBJ2-5, with TRBD2 identical over 7 bases. The CDR3 consists of 11 residues. Germline CDR1 SQVTM, CDR2 ANQGSEA. CDR3 sequence reads: CSVAAGILQYF. CDR3 coding DNA: TGCAGTGTTGCAGCGGGGATACTCCAGTACTTC.

This sequence joins TRBV9 and TRBJ2-2; 7 nucleotides line up with TRBD2. The germline CDR1 and CDR2 sequences are SGDLS and YYNGEE. The CDR3 runs to 16 residues. V trimming: 3 bases; J trimming: 1 base; junction bases outside the gene matches: 6. CDR3 in DNA: TGTGCCAGCAGCGACCGACTAGCCGAGAACACCGGGGAGCTGTTTTTT. Amino acid sequence: CASSDRLAENTGELFF. Combining the CDR3 with reference TRBV9 and TRBJ2-2 gives the whole variable domain DSGVTQTPKHLITATGQRVTLRCSPRSGDLSVYWYQQSLDQGLQFLIQYYNGEERAKGNILERFSAQQFPDLHSELNLSSLELGDSALYFCASSDRLAENTGELFFGEGSRLTVL.

The chain carries TRBV6-1 and TRBJ1-2; tentative D call: TRBD1 (5 bases). The CDR3 loop spans 15 amino acids. The ends were cut back, 2 bases at V and 4 bases at J, with 14 bases in the middle. Germline lookup yields CDR1 MNHNS and CDR2 SASEGT. The DNA of the CDR3 is TGTGCCAGCAGTGAATATTTCGGGGGACCCTATGGCTACACCTTC. This gives the protein CASSEYFGGPYGYTF.

The chain links TRBV5-1 to TRBJ2-7; tentative D call: TRBD2 (7 bases). The CDR3 has 15 amino acids. Looked up from germline, CDR1 is SGHRS and CDR2 is YFSETQ. With 4 bases removed from V and 4 bases from J, the gap between germline ends came to 18 bases. CDR3 protein: CASSAAFGGRYEQYF. The CDR3 DNA sequence: TGCGCCAGCAGCGCGGCCTTCGGGGGGCGGTACGAGCAGTACTTC.

V gene TRBV6-6 combines with J gene TRBJ2-7; D remains ambiguous. Germline V gene lookup returns CDR1 MNHNY and CDR2 SVGAGI (reference sequence). The CDR3 extends over 15 amino acids. With 6 bases removed from V and 0 bases from J, the gap between germline ends came to 15 bases. CDR3 residues: CASSRPGPSSYEQYF. CDR3 nucleotides: TGTGCCAGCAGCCGACCGGGTCCCAGCTCCTACGAGCAGTACTTC.

The chain uses TRBV7-2 and TRBJ2-1; D may be TRBD1 (5 bases). V lost 5 bases, J lost 8 bases, and 10 bases lay in between. The CDR3 is made up of 12 amino acids. Germline values: CDR1 SGHTA, CDR2 FQGNSA. This chain's CDR3 is CASSTQGDEQFF. CDR3 in DNA: TGTGCCAGCAGCACCCAGGGTGATGAGCAGTTCTTC. The whole variable domain, filled in from reference TRBV7-2 and TRBJ2-1, reads GAGVSQSPSNKVTEKGKDVELRCDPISGHTALYWYRQSLGQGLEFLIYFQGNSAPDKSGLPSDRFSAERTGGSVSTLTIQRTQQEDSAVYLCASSTQGDEQFFGPGTRLTVL.

The rearrangement links TRBV7-9 to TRBJ1-2; maybe TRBD1 (5 bases). Germline V lookup: CDR1 SEHNR, CDR2 FQNEAQ (reference sequence). V lost 5 bases and J 4 bases, leaving 20 bases between the germline ends. The CDR3 consists of 16 residues. Here the CDR3 reads CASSPTPRGEGYGYTF. DNA for the CDR3: TGTGCCAGCAGCCCCACCCCGCGGGGGGAGGGCTATGGCTACACCTTC.

The V gene is TRBV5-4, the J gene TRBJ1-1; TRBD1 matches 8 bases. The CDR3 consists of 15 residues. Germline-derived CDR1 and CDR2 are SGHNT and YYREEE (reference sequence). After removal of 5 bases from V and 3 bases from J, the junction contained 9 bases not matched to a gene. The CDR3 spells CASSRWDRRDTEAFF. Written as DNA, the CDR3 is TGTGCCAGCAGTCGATGGGACAGGAGGGACACTGAAGCTTTCTTT.

The V call is TRBV27, the J call TRBJ2-1; 9 bases agree with TRBD2. CDR3 length: 17 amino acids. With V trimmed by 2 bases and J by 6 bases, 11 bases remained unmatched. CDR1 MNHEY and CDR2 SMNVEV come from the germline V gene (reference sequence). The CDR3 protein is CASSLGLRGGRGNEQFF. In DNA, the CDR3 is TGTGCCAGCAGTTTAGGTTTGCGGGGGGGCCGGGGCAATGAGCAGTTCTTC.

The rearrangement links TRBV6-1 to TRBJ2-7, with D maybe TRBD1 (6 bases). The CDR3 extends over 12 amino acids. Trimming stripped 7 bases from V and 3 bases from J, with 10 bases between. Germline V lookup: CDR1 MNHNS, CDR2 SASEGT. The CDR3 reads CASKQGLYEQYF. CDR3 in DNA: TGTGCCAGCAAACAGGGCCTCTACGAGCAGTACTTC.

The genes are TRBV6-6 and TRBJ2-3; 10 nucleotides match TRBD2. The V segment lost 5 bases and the J segment 3 bases; nucleotides outside the gene matches: 5. The CDR3 is made up of 15 amino acids. Germline loops: CDR1 MNHNY, CDR2 SVGAGI (reference sequence). The CDR3 DNA is TGTGCCAGCAGTGCACCGGGACTAGCGACAGATACGCAGTATTTT. It translates to CASSAPGLATDTQYF.

The rearrangement uses TRBV5-6 and TRBJ2-5; D remains ambiguous. The CDR3 runs 14 residues. The germline V and J ends were trimmed by 2 bases and 3 bases, with 11 bases remaining between them. CDR1 is SGHDT and CDR2 is YYEEEE in the germline V gene. The CDR3 bases are TGTGCCAGCAGCTTAAGAACTATCAAAGAGACCCAGTACTTC. Translating it yields CASSLRTIKETQYF.

The V call is TRBV10-3, the J call TRBJ1-5; 8 nucleotides agree with TRBD1. CDR1 is ENHRY, CDR2 SYGVKD, per germline. V lost 10 bases and J lost 4; bases outside the gene matches: 21. The CDR3 is 18 amino acids. The chain's CDR3 is CATSDHTLNRGINQPQHF. CDR3 DNA sequence: TGTGCCACCAGCGATCACACTCTTAACAGGGGGATTAATCAGCCCCAGCATTTT.

This chain uses TRBV19 with TRBJ1-2, with D unclear. V lost 3 bases to trimming and J lost 2 bases, with 10 bases between them. This CDR3 has 14 amino acids. Germline CDR1 reads LNHDA; CDR2 reads SQIVND (reference sequence). CDR3 DNA: TGTGCCAGTAGTATTGGCAGACAAAACTATGGCTACACCTTC. Its protein is CASSIGRQNYGYTF.

The V call is TRBV27, the J call TRBJ2-1, with 13 bases aligning to TRBD2. V dropped 5 bases and J dropped 4; count of bases not matched to a gene: 5. Germline V CDR1 and CDR2: MNHEY, SMNVEV (reference sequence). The CDR3 is 16 residues long. CDR3 nucleotides: TGTGCCAGCAGTCCCTGGACTAGCGGGGGATACAATGAGCAGTTCTTC. Translation: CASSPWTSGGYNEQFF.

CDR3 in DNA: TGTGCCAGCAGTTTAATCGGGACAGCGAACACTGAAGCTTTCTTT. Encoded protein: CASSLIGTANTEAFF. The V gene is TRBV28, the J gene TRBJ1-1; 7 bases map to TRBD1. The CDR3 has 15 residues. Germline CDR1 and CDR2: MDHEN and SYDVKM. With 2 bases clipped from V and 1 base from J, the junction kept 4 bases outside the gene matches.

V gene TRBV27 combines with J gene TRBJ2-7, with TRBD1 matching over 12 bases. Germline CDR1 MNHEY, CDR2 SMNVEV (reference sequence). Trimming removed 3 bases from V and 6 bases from J; junction bases left unmatched: 3. The length of the CDR3 is 14 residues. The CDR3 DNA sequence: TGTGCCAGCAGTTTGGGACAGGGGGCAATCGAGCAGTACTTC. Translation gives CASSLGQGAIEQYF.

This rearrangement joins TRBV2 to TRBJ2-5, with 7 bases that match TRBD1. The germline V gene has CDR1 SNHLY and CDR2 FYNNEI. With V trimmed by 7 bases and J by 3 bases, 8 bases remained unmatched. CDR3 length: 14 amino acids. The CDR3 region is CASMFQGVKETQYF. The CDR3 DNA is TGTGCCAGCATGTTTCAGGGGGTAAAAGAGACCCAGTACTTC.

V and J are TRBV28 and TRBJ1-6, with 10 bases matching TRBD1. V lost 5 bases to trimming and J lost 10 bases; unmatched junction nucleotides: 8. CDR3 length equals 15 residues. The germline V gene has CDR1 MDHEN and CDR2 SYDVKM. The CDR3 region has the DNA TGTGCCAGCAGTCTGTGGGGACAGGGGAGATCACCCCTCCACTTT. As protein: CASSLWGQGRSPLHF.

The chain couples TRBV15 to TRBJ1-2; TRBD1 matches at 8 bases. CDR1 is LNHNV and CDR2 is YYDKDF in the germline V gene (reference sequence). V lost 3 bases to trimming and J lost 4 bases; unmatched junction nucleotides: 10. The CDR3 consists of 16 residues. The CDR3 loop reads CATSRGKQGDSYGYTF. CDR3 nucleotides: TGTGCCACCAGCAGGGGTAAACAGGGGGATAGCTATGGCTACACCTTC.